This record concerns one T cell receptor beta chain sequence. This record belongs to a study of blood T cell repertoires in COVID-19. Study summary: Sites across the United States, Italy and Spain contributed samples from acute and convalescent COVID-19. Sources were T cells, B-cell-depleted T cells, or PBMCs; the material itself was cDNA or gDNA.

Per germline, CDR1 SGHNT and CDR2 YENEEA. The CDR3 spans 13 residues. Trimming at V came to 1 base and at J to 8 bases, leaving 3 bases not matched to a gene. Under the authors' procedure: Amplification of reference gene primers was used by the study to estimate nucleated cell counts. TCRdb's copy holds only in-frame clones and misses some; the assay was immunoSEQ multiplex PCR. The V and J calls and the clone size are those of that table, but D and trimming were determined from the DNA. The repertoire holds roughly 200,000 clones, with 80% to 90% as singletons. The TCR comes from a woman of 80 years or more with acute or convalescent COVID-19. Material: peripheral blood. J is TRBJ1-1 and V is TRBV11-3; 8 positions agree with TRBD1. The CDR3 loop is CASSLGRDREAFF. CDR3 sequence (DNA): TGTGCCAGCAGCTTAGGTCGGGACAGGGAAGCTTTCTTT. Using reference TRBV11-3 and TRBJ1-1 for the parts outside the CDR3, the full variable domain is EAGVVQSPRYKIIEKKQPVAFWCNPISGHNTLYWYLQNLGQGPELLIRYENEEAVDDSQLPKDRFSAERLKGVDSTLKIQPAELGDSAVYLCASSLGRDREAFFGQGTRLTVV.